Below, 14 T cell receptor beta chains from the same sample are listed, as sequenced in a study of blood T cell repertoires in COVID-19. Only in-frame clones appear in the TCRdb table, and some are missing; sequencing was by immunoSEQ multiplex PCR. The data hold roughly 68,000 clones, with roughly 87% observed a single time. Specimen: peripheral blood. The origin of the receptors is a woman between 50 and 59 years old with COVID-19, enrolled during active disease.

This clone was picked up one time. The chain joins TRBV28 to TRBJ2-7; D might be TRBD1 (6 bases). Germline V CDR1 and CDR2: MDHEN, SYDVKM. The V gene lost 4 bases and the J gene lost 4 bases, with 11 bases spanning the gap. The CDR3 runs to 13 residues. The CDR3 coding sequence is TGTGCCAGCAGTTACCAGGGGTGGTACGAGCAGTACTTC. This translates into CASSYQGWYEQYF. Looking up the rest from reference TRBV28 and TRBJ2-7 gives the full variable domain: DVKVTQSSRYLVKRTGEKVFLECVQDMDHENMFWYRQDPGLGLRLIYFSYDVKMKEKGDIPEGYSVSREKKERFSLILESASTNQTSMYLCASSYQGWYEQYFGPGTRLTVT.

The chain employs TRBV5-1 and TRBJ1-6; D is uncertain. Germline CDR1 is SGHRS and CDR2 is YFSETQ. This CDR3 comprises 15 residues. Trimming removed 0 bases from V and 7 bases from J, with 11 bases in between. This chain's CDR3 is CASSLATGLNSPLHF. CDR3 DNA: TGCGCCAGCAGCTTGGCCACGGGGTTGAATTCACCCCTCCACTTT.

V is TRBV7-9 and J is TRBJ2-1; no definite D call. The CDR3 spans 13 residues. The germline V gene has CDR1 SEHNR and CDR2 FQNEAQ (reference sequence). Trimming shortened V by 5 bases and J by 2 bases, and 7 bases separated the two germline ends. In DNA, the CDR3 is TGTGCCAGCAGCCCAACTCCCTACAATGAGCAGTTCTTC. It codes for CASSPTPYNEQFF.

This clone was seen only once. The chain carries TRBV29-1 and TRBJ1-1; D ambiguous. CDR1 SQVTM and CDR2 ANQGSEA come from the germline V gene. V gave up 0 bases and J gave up 10 bases, with 15 bases separating them. CDR3 size: 13 residues. In DNA form, the CDR3 reads TGCAGCGTTGAAGATCTTTTAGGCCGGAGAGCTTTCTTT. This sequence encodes CSVEDLLGRRAFF.

This sequence joins TRBV5-1 and TRBJ2-1; 8 nucleotides agree with TRBD1. The junction had 6 bases not matched to a gene; V was cut back by 4 bases and J by 3 bases. CDR3 size: 15 residues. Germline CDR1 is SGHRS and CDR2 is YFSETQ. The CDR3 coding sequence is TGCGCCAGCAGCCCCGGACAGGGAGGCTACAATGAGCAGTTCTTC. This encodes CASSPGQGGYNEQFF.

This chain connects TRBV18 to TRBJ2-7; 10 bases line up with TRBD2. V lost 4 bases and J lost 5; bases outside the gene matches: 2. The V gene's germline CDR1 is KGHSH and CDR2 LQKENI. The CDR3 has 13 residues. DNA for the CDR3: TGTGCCAGCTCACAGCGGGAGGGCGACGAGCAGTACTTC. It translates to CASSQREGDEQYF. The complete variable domain, with remaining parts taken from reference TRBV18 and TRBJ2-7, reads NAGVMQNPRHLVRRRGQEARLRCSPMKGHSHVYWYRQLPEEGLKFMVYLQKENIIDESGMPKERFSAEFPKEGPSILRIQQVVRGDSAAYFCASSQREGDEQYFGPGTRLTVT.

This clone turned up a few times. As DNA, the CDR3 is TGTGCCTGGAAGAATCCGGCAGCAAGCGATTCACCCCTCCACTTT. Amino acids: CAWKNPAASDSPLHF. The chain joins TRBV30 to TRBJ1-6; no clear D. Trimming stripped 4 bases from V and 8 bases from J, with 18 bases between. CDR3 length: 15 amino acids. The germline gives CDR1 GTSNPN, CDR2 SVGIG (reference sequence).

V and J are TRBV7-2 and TRBJ2-7; no firm D call. Germline CDR1 reads SGHTA; CDR2 reads FQGNSA. V lost 1 base to trimming and J lost 5 bases, with 15 bases between them. The CDR3 runs 15 residues. The CDR3 loop reads CASSLDRRGMNEQYF. The CDR3 bases are TGTGCCAGCAGCTTAGATAGGCGCGGCATGAACGAGCAGTACTTC. Based on the CDR3 plus reference TRBV7-2 and TRBJ2-7, the full variable domain is GAGVSQSPSNKVTEKGKDVELRCDPISGHTALYWYRQSLGQGLEFLIYFQGNSAPDKSGLPSDRFSAERTGGSVSTLTIQRTQQEDSAVYLCASSLDRRGMNEQYFGPGTRLTVT.

This sequence joins TRBV3-1 (or the pseudogene TRBV3-2) and TRBJ1-2; D might be TRBD1 (5 bases). The germline gives CDR1 LGHDT, CDR2 YNNKEL (reference sequence). This CDR3 is built from 14 residues. V lost 6 bases and J lost 2, with 13 bases in between. The CDR3 is CASSAGGGNYGYTF. In DNA form, the CDR3 reads TGTGCCAGCAGTGCGGGGGGGGGAAACTATGGCTACACCTTC.

This chain links TRBV14 with TRBJ2-7; D call uncertain. CDR1 and CDR2 (germline): SGHDN, FVKESK. Trimming took off 1 base at V and 3 bases at J, with 13 bases between the two ends. The CDR3 covers 15 residues. DNA for the CDR3: TGTGCCAGCAGCCAAGCAGACGGCGGCCTCTACGAGCAGTACTTC. Its protein is CASSQADGGLYEQYF.

The V and J genes are TRBV5-1 and TRBJ2-3, with 7 bases identical to TRBD2. Germline V gene lookup returns CDR1 SGHRS and CDR2 YFSETQ. This CDR3 comprises 17 residues. V shed 0 bases, J shed 0 bases, and the junction held 7 bases outside the gene matches. DNA of the CDR3: TGCGCCAGCAGCTTGGCCTCTAGCGGCCTAAGCACAGATACGCAGTATTTT. This gives the protein CASSLASSGLSTDTQYF.

The CDR3 nucleotides are TGTGCCAGCAGCAGACTACAGGGGGCCCGGGAGACCCAGTACTTC. Translating it yields CASSRLQGARETQYF. This chain joins TRBV7-2 and TRBJ2-5; 9 positions match TRBD1. The CDR3 loop spans 15 amino acids. In germline, CDR1 is SGHTA, CDR2 FQGNSA. V lost 5 bases and J lost 5; bases outside the gene matches: 9. The full variable domain, in which reference TRBV7-2 and TRBJ2-5 provide the parts outside the CDR3, is GAGVSQSPSNKVTEKGKDVELRCDPISGHTALYWYRQSLGQGLEFLIYFQGNSAPDKSGLPSDRFSAERTGGSVSTLTIQRTQQEDSAVYLCASSRLQGARETQYFGPGTRLLVL.

The sample holds one count of this clone. The chain has TRBV7-2 and TRBJ1-3, with a tentative D call TRBD1 (6 bases). The CDR3 runs to 14 residues. Deletions cut 5 bases from V and 5 bases from J, with 13 bases between. From germline, CDR1 is SGHTA and CDR2 FQGNSA. CDR3: CASSPTQGRNTIYF. As DNA, the CDR3 is TGTGCCAGCAGCCCCACACAGGGTCGAAACACCATATATTTT.

The rearrangement links TRBV19 to TRBJ2-1, with 9 bases fitting TRBD2. The CDR3 contains 14 residues. Trimming took 3 bases from V and 9 from J; bases not matched to a gene: 6. Germline assignment: CDR1 LNHDA and CDR2 SQIVND (reference sequence). The CDR3 DNA sequence: TGTGCCAGTAGTATTAAAGCGGGAGGAGGTGAGCAGTTCTTC. It yields the protein CASSIKAGGGEQFF.